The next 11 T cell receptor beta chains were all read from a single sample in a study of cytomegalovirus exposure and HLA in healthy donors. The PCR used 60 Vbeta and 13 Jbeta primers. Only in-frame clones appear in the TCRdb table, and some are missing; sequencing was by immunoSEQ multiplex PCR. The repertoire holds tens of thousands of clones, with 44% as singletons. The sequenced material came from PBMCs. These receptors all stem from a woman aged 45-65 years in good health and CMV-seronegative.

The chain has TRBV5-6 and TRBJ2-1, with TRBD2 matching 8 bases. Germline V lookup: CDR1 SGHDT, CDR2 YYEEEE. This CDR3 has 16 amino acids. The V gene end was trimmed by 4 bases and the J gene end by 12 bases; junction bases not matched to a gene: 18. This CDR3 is CASSKGPASGLALQFF. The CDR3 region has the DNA TGTGCCAGCAGCAAGGGGCCTGCTAGCGGGTTGGCCCTGCAGTTCTTC.

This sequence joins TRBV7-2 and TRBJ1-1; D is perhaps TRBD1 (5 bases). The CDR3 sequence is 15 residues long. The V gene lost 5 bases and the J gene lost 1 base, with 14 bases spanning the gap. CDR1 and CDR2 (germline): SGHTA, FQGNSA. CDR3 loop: CASSPDIRANTEAFF. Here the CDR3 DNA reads TGTGCCAGCAGCCCGGACATAAGGGCGAACACTGAAGCTTTCTTT.

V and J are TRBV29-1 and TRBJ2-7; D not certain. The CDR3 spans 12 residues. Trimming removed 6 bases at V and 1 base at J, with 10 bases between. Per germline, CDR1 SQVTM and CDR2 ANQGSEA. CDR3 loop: CSVTSNSYEQYF. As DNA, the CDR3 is TGCAGCGTGACATCAAATTCCTACGAGCAGTACTTC.

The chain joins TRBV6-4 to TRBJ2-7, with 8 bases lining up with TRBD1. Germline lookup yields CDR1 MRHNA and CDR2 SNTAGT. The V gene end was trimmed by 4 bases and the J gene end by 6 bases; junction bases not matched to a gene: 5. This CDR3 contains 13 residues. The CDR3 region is CASSARTGTEQYF. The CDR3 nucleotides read TGTGCCAGCAGTGCCCGGACAGGGACCGAGCAGTACTTC.

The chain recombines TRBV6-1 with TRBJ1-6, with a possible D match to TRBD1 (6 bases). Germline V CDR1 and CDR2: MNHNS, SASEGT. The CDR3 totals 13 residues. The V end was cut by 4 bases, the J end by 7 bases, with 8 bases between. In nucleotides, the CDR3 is TGTGCCAGCAGTGTCACAGGGAATTCACCCCTCCACTTT. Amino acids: CASSVTGNSPLHF.

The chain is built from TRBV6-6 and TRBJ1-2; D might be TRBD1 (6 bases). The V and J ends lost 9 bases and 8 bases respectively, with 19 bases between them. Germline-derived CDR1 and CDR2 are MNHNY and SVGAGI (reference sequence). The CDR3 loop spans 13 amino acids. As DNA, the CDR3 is TGTGCCAGTGAATCGGGGAGGGGGGAAGGCTACACCTTC. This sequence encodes CASESGRGEGYTF.

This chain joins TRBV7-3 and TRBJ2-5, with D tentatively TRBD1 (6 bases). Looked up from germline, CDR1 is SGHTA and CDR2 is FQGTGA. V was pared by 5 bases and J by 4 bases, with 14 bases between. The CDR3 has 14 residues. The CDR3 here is CASSPGTLRETQYF. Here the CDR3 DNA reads TGTGCCAGCAGCCCCGGGACATTGCGAGAGACCCAGTACTTC. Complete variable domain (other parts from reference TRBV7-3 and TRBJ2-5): GAGVSQTPSNKVTEKGKYVELRCDPISGHTALYWYRQSLGQGPEFLIYFQGTGAADDSGLPNDRFFAVRPEGSVSTLKIQRTERGDSAVYLCASSPGTLRETQYFGPGTRLLVL.

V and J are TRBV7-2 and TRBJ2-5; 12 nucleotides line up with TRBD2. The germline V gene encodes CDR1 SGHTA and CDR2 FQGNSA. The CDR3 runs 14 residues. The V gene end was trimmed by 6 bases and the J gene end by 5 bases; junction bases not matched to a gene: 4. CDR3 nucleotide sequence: TGTGCCAGCAGTCGACTAGCGGGGGTTGAGACCCAGTACTTC. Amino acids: CASSRLAGVETQYF.

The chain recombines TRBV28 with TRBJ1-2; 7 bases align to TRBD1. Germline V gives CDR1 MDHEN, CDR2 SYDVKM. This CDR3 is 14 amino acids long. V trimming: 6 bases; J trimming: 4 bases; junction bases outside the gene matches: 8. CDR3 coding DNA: TGTGCCAGCAGCGGCACAGGGGTTGGCTATGGCTACACCTTC. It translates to CASSGTGVGYGYTF.

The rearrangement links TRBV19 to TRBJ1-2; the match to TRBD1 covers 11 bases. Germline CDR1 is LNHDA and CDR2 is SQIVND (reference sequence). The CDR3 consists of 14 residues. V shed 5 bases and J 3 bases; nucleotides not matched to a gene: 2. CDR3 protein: CASSRTGGDYGYTF. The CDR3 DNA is TGTGCCAGTAGTCGGACAGGGGGCGACTATGGCTACACCTTC.

CDR3 nucleotide sequence: TGTGCCGGTTACCGAGGACTAGCGGGGACCACAGATACGCAGTATTTT. Translating it yields CAGYRGLAGTTDTQYF. The chain has TRBV2 and TRBJ2-3; 12 positions agree with TRBD2. CDR1 is SNHLY, CDR2 FYNNEI, per germline. There are 16 residues in the CDR3. Losses at the gene ends were 11 bases for V and 2 bases for J; bases not matched to a gene: 11. The complete variable domain, with remaining parts taken from reference TRBV2 and TRBJ2-3, reads EPEVTQTPSHQVTQMGQEVILRCVPISNHLYFYWYRQILGQKVEFLVSFYNNEISEKSEIFDDQFSVERPDGSNFTLKIRSTKLEDSAMYFCAGYRGLAGTTDTQYFGPGTRLTVL.